Below, one T cell receptor (beta chain) is given with its context. This sample is drawn from a study of CD8 T cells in Susac syndrome. Study overall: When blood was drawn, patients with Susac syndrome were on intravenous immunoglobulin alone, on corticosteroids, or therapy-naive.

RNA was extracted with the RNeasy kit, and a quantity of 0.5 to 1 ug was reverse transcribed using random hexamers. Amplification of TCR beta CDR3 across 54 Vbeta and 13 Jbeta was performed with immunoSEQ multiplex PCR. TCRdb reanalysed the immunoSEQ multiplex PCR reads using MiXCR and keeps one entry per CDR3 protein. The table records about 180,000 distinct CDR3 sequences, 94% of them present only once. From blood CD8+ and CD4+ T cells, TCR beta sequences were generated. Negative isolation was applied to CD8+ and CD4+ T cells, and FACS enrichment was applied to TEMRA cells. V lost 2 bases, J lost 9 bases, and 14 bases lay in between. This CDR3 spans 14 amino acids. The germline CDR1 and CDR2 sequences are SGHVS and FQNEAQ.

The sequenced material came from CD4+ T cells from PBMCs. V is TRBV7-8 and J is TRBJ2-1; D not certain. The TCR originated in a human donor with Susac syndrome. The CDR3 loop reads CASSLRFPWGEQFF. CDR3 sequence (DNA): TGTGCCAGCAGCTTAAGGTTCCCCTGGGGTGAGCAGTTCTTC. Complete variable domain (other parts from reference TRBV7-8 and TRBJ2-1): GAGVSQSPRYKVAKRGQDVALRCDPISGHVSLFWYQQALGQGPEFLTYFQNEAQLDKSGLPSDRFFAERPEGSVSTLKIQRTQQEDSAVYLCASSLRFPWGEQFFGPGTRLTVL.